Each of the 14 T cell receptor beta chains below was sequenced from the same sample in a study of PD-L1 blockade in urothelial cancer. Specified time point: pretreatment peripheral blood. The assay was immunoSEQ multiplex PCR, and TCRdb's table has in-frame clones only and misses some. The sample consists of 85,000 to 90,000 clones, around 89% of them appearing once. The sample consisted of PBMCs, taken around atezolizumab (anti-PD-L1) treatment. All receptors derive from an elderly woman with urothelial cancer.

This clone was seen a handful of times. The genes are TRBV7-9 and TRBJ2-1, with a weak D call TRBD2 (5 bases). Trimming took 4 bases from V and 7 from J, leaving 8 bases between them. This CDR3 is 12 amino acids long. CDR1 is SEHNR, CDR2 FQNEAQ, per germline (reference sequence). The CDR3 protein is CASSYTGNEQFF. The CDR3 region has the DNA TGTGCCAGCAGCTACACGGGAAATGAGCAGTTCTTC.

The rearrangement links TRBV7-3 to TRBJ2-3; D perhaps matches TRBD1 (6 bases). This CDR3 spans 16 amino acids. The V gene lost 4 bases and the J gene lost 2 bases, with 16 bases spanning the gap. In germline, CDR1 is SGHTA, CDR2 FQGTGA. The CDR3 DNA reads TGTGCCAGCAGCTCGGGACACGTAACCTCCACAGATACGCAGTATTTT. Residues: CASSSGHVTSTDTQYF. The whole variable domain, remainder taken from reference TRBV7-3 and TRBJ2-3, is GAGVSQTPSNKVTEKGKYVELRCDPISGHTALYWYRQSLGQGPEFLIYFQGTGAADDSGLPNDRFFAVRPEGSVSTLKIQRTERGDSAVYLCASSSGHVTSTDTQYFGPGTRLTVL.

The chain employs TRBV19 and TRBJ1-1, with 10 bases lining up with TRBD1. V lost 10 bases, J lost 4 bases, and 15 bases stayed unmatched. CDR1 is LNHDA, CDR2 SQIVND, per germline (reference sequence). CDR3 size: 16 residues. Here the CDR3 reads CATKPGLGQGGTEAFF. CDR3 coding DNA: TGTGCCACCAAGCCCGGTCTCGGACAGGGGGGCACTGAAGCTTTCTTT.

The V call is TRBV30, the J call TRBJ1-2; D may be TRBD1 (5 bases). Trimming took 3 bases from V and 8 from J, leaving 13 bases between them. The V gene's germline CDR1 is GTSNPN and CDR2 SVGIG (reference sequence). CDR3 length equals 12 residues. The CDR3 bases are TGTGCCTGGAGGATAGGGGCTGGCGGCTACACCTTC. Protein product: CAWRIGAGGYTF.

The chain joins TRBV4-1 to TRBJ2-3; 7 bases line up with TRBD1. Germline CDR1 reads MGHRA; CDR2 reads YSYEKL. V dropped 2 bases and J dropped 2; count of bases not matched to a gene: 7. CDR3 length equals 16 residues. The CDR3 DNA follows: TGCGCCAGCAGCCAAACCCCCGGGACAGCCACAGATACGCAGTATTTT. Amino acid sequence: CASSQTPGTATDTQYF.

The chain uses TRBV30 and TRBJ1-5, with 7 bases fitting TRBD1. V lost 5 bases, J lost 7 bases, and 8 bases stayed unmatched. The CDR3 runs to 13 residues. CDR1 is GTSNPN, CDR2 SVGIG, per germline (reference sequence). The CDR3 loop is CAWDREVGQPQHF. CDR3 sequence (DNA): TGTGCCTGGGACAGGGAGGTTGGGCAGCCCCAGCATTTT.

The rearrangement uses TRBV25-1 and TRBJ1-2; 8 bases match TRBD1. CDR3 size: 15 residues. The V and J ends lost 6 bases and 3 bases, in that order; junction bases with no gene match: 9. Germline values: CDR1 MGHDK, CDR2 SYGVNS. The CDR3: CASRRRQGTDYGYTF. The CDR3 nucleotides are TGTGCCAGCAGGAGAAGACAGGGGACGGACTATGGCTACACCTTC.

V and J are TRBV6-6 and TRBJ2-3, with 7 positions matching TRBD2. V gave up 6 bases and J gave up 0 bases; unmatched junction bases: 9. CDR1 is MNHNY and CDR2 is SVGAGI in the germline V gene (reference sequence). CDR3 size: 16 residues. The CDR3 here is CASSPWGGSSTDTQYF. CDR3 coding DNA: TGTGCCAGCAGCCCGTGGGGAGGGTCGAGCACAGATACGCAGTATTTT.

V and J are TRBV11-2 and TRBJ1-1; 9 bases are shared with TRBD1. Unmatched junction bases numbered 4, after V lost 1 base and J lost 1 base. CDR1 is SGHAT, CDR2 FQNNGV, per germline. The CDR3 sequence is 16 residues long. This CDR3 reads CASSLGGTGTNTEAFF. CDR3 in DNA: TGTGCCAGCAGCTTAGGTGGGACAGGGACGAACACTGAAGCTTTCTTT.

The chain joins TRBV30 to TRBJ1-1, with a tentative D call TRBD1 (5 bases). CDR3 size: 13 residues. CDR1 is GTSNPN and CDR2 is SVGIG in the germline V gene (reference sequence). Between the trimmed V and J ends, which lost 4 bases and 2 bases, there was a span of 11 bases. CDR3 bases: TGTGCCTGGAAGGCCGGGGGAAACACTGAAGCTTTCTTT. This sequence encodes CAWKAGGNTEAFF.

The CDR3 DNA reads TGCAGCGTTGAAGAAGGCAGGGAAGGCTACGAGCAGTACTTC. Protein sequence: CSVEEGREGYEQYF. This rearrangement joins TRBV29-1 to TRBJ2-7; the D gene is possibly TRBD1 (5 bases). Looked up from germline, CDR1 is SQVTM and CDR2 is ANQGSEA. There are 14 residues in the CDR3. Trimming removed 0 bases from V and 3 bases from J, with 12 bases in between.

This chain links TRBV14 with TRBJ1-2; D possibly corresponds to TRBD1 (5 bases). V shed 2 bases and J shed 6 bases, with 16 bases lying between them. The CDR3 length is 15 residues. CDR1 SGHDN and CDR2 FVKESK come from the germline V gene. The CDR3 DNA reads TGTGCCAGCAGCCAACCCGGAACGGGGGGTGATGGCTACACCTTC. It is translated as CASSQPGTGGDGYTF.

The J gene is TRBJ2-1, the V gene TRBV5-1, with D possibly TRBD2 on 5 matching bases. The CDR3 totals 13 residues. Per the germline V gene, CDR1 is SGHRS and CDR2 is YFSETQ. The ends were cut back, 4 bases at V and 7 bases at J, with 12 bases in the middle. This chain's CDR3 is CASSPATRNEQFF. The CDR3 nucleotides are TGCGCCAGCAGCCCAGCTACTAGGAATGAGCAGTTCTTC. The variable domain in full, with the rest retrieved from reference TRBV5-1 and TRBJ2-1, is KAGVTQTPRYLIKTRGQQVTLSCSPISGHRSVSWYQQTPGQGLQFLFEYFSETQRNKGNFPGRFSGRQFSNSRSEMNVSTLELGDSALYLCASSPATRNEQFFGPGTRLTVL.

In this sample, this clone turned up once. The gene calls are TRBV5-5 and TRBJ2-1; 7 bases map to TRBD1. Germline CDR1 and CDR2: SGHKS and YYEKEE (reference sequence). CDR3 length equals 14 residues. Trimming at V came to 3 bases and at J to 3 bases, leaving 3 bases not matched to a gene. Here the CDR3 reads CASSSGQVYNEQFF. In DNA form, the CDR3 reads TGTGCCAGCAGCTCCGGACAGGTCTACAATGAGCAGTTCTTC.